This T cell receptor (beta chain) stems from a study of identical twins. This clonotype was counted a few times. Antigen specificity is unknown. TCRdb itself ran the 5' RACE reads through MiXCR, one entry per CDR3 protein. The data show roughly 1.6 million distinct CDR3 sequences, with around 29% seen just once and about 0.27% held by the top ten. Trimming removed 3 bases from V and 5 bases from J, with 18 bases in between. This CDR3 has 16 residues. Whole-study results and caveats: Clonotypes of the beta chain that were abundant in cord blood carried fewer insertions (memory repertoires showed none).

This clonotype was obtained from a newborn girl in good health. The chain has TRBV12-3 or TRBV12-4 and TRBJ2-3; D may match TRBD1 or TRBD2 (6 bases each). The sequenced sample was cord blood. CDR3 in DNA: TGTGCCAGCAGTTTGAGGAGGGGGGTCGATAGAGATACGCAGTATTTT. Translated, it gives CASSLRRGVDRDTQYF.